Each of the 24 T cell receptor beta chains below was sequenced from the same sample in a study of T cell responses to AZD1222 COVID-19 vaccine. Measured with immunoSEQ multiplex PCR; TCRdb has only the in-frame clones, and not every one. The table lists about 120,000 clones, approximately 88% of them singletons, with more than 3% in the top ten. This material consisted of peripheral blood, taken on day 0 of AZD1222 vaccination. Source of these receptors: an adult in good health.

A few counts support this clone. The rearrangement joins TRBV15 to TRBJ1-4; D is unclear. CDR3 length: 15 amino acids. Trimming took off 0 bases at V and 4 bases at J, with 9 bases between the two ends. Germline V gives CDR1 LNHNV, CDR2 YYDKDF (reference sequence). CDR3 sequence (DNA): TGTGCCACCAGCAGAGAGCTCGGGCTTAATGAAAAACTGTTTTTT. Its translation: CATSRELGLNEKLFF.

This chain connects TRBV10-3 to TRBJ2-7; possible D gene TRBD2, 5 bases. The V end lost 11 bases, the J end lost 3 bases, and 20 bases lay between the germline ends. CDR3 length: 14 amino acids. The germline CDR1 and CDR2 sequences are ENHRY and SYGVKD. In DNA, the CDR3 is TGTGCCCTCTCCTCCGAGCTTGCGGGCTACGAGCAGTACTTC. Protein: CALSSELAGYEQYF.

This chain links TRBV19 with TRBJ1-5; 9 nucleotides agree with TRBD1. The CDR3 has 13 residues. The V gene end was trimmed by 8 bases and the J gene end by 3 bases; junction bases not matched to a gene: 2. Germline V gene sequence: CDR1 LNHDA, CDR2 SQIVND (reference sequence). The CDR3 is CASWDRVNQPQHF. For the CDR3, the DNA is TGTGCCAGTTGGGACAGGGTCAATCAGCCCCAGCATTTT. Full variable domain (remainder filled in from reference TRBV19 and TRBJ1-5): DGGITQSPKYLFRKEGQNVTLSCEQNLNHDAMYWYRQDPGQGLRLIYYSQIVNDFQKGDIAEGYSVSREKKESFPLTVTSAQKNPTAFYLCASWDRVNQPQHFGDGTRLSIL.

The rearrangement joins TRBV5-6 to TRBJ1-6, with D maybe TRBD1 (5 bases). Between the trimmed V and J ends, which lost 0 bases and 4 bases, there was a span of 14 bases. Germline V lookup: CDR1 SGHDT, CDR2 YYEEEE. The CDR3 covers 17 residues. The CDR3 sequence: CASSLDDSRAYNSPLHF. CDR3 coding DNA: TGTGCCAGCAGCTTGGATGACAGTCGGGCTTATAATTCACCCCTCCACTTT.

The rearrangement links TRBV29-1 to TRBJ2-5, with D unresolved. V lost 6 bases and J 5 bases, leaving 16 bases between the germline ends. Germline V gene lookup returns CDR1 SQVTM and CDR2 ANQGSEA. This CDR3 comprises 13 residues. This CDR3 reads CSVELGQGETQYF. Written as DNA, the CDR3 is TGCAGCGTGGAATTAGGTCAAGGGGAGACCCAGTACTTC.

V is TRBV9 and J is TRBJ2-3, with 10 bases lining up with TRBD2. V shed 4 bases, J shed 2 bases, and the junction held 10 bases outside the gene matches. The CDR3 loop spans 17 amino acids. Germline V gives CDR1 SGDLS, CDR2 YYNGEE. CDR3 in DNA: TGTGCCAGCAGCCCCCCCCCTAGCGGGGGACCCACAGATACGCAGTATTTT. Its protein is CASSPPPSGGPTDTQYF.

The gene calls are TRBV27 and TRBJ1-1; D is ambiguous. The CDR3 consists of 14 residues. Germline V lookup: CDR1 MNHEY, CDR2 SMNVEV (reference sequence). V was pared by 2 bases and J by 0 bases, with 7 bases between. The CDR3 sequence is CASSLEAVNTEAFF. The DNA of the CDR3 is TGTGCCAGCAGTTTAGAGGCGGTGAACACTGAAGCTTTCTTT.

J is TRBJ1-2 and V is TRBV19; D unresolved. V lost 3 bases, J lost 8 bases, and 13 bases lay in between. The CDR3 sequence is 13 residues long. Germline values: CDR1 LNHDA, CDR2 SQIVND (reference sequence). The CDR3: CASSILRARGYTF. CDR3 nucleotides: TGTGCCAGTAGTATCTTAAGGGCTCGCGGCTACACCTTC.

This clone was counted a few times. This sequence joins TRBV19 and TRBJ1-6; D not resolved. Germline CDR1 is LNHDA and CDR2 is SQIVND (reference sequence). V was cut by 7 bases and J by 0 bases, with 16 bases left in between. The CDR3 sequence is 17 residues long. The CDR3 here is CASMEDHQSSYNSPLHF. The CDR3 DNA follows: TGTGCCAGTATGGAGGACCACCAGAGCTCCTATAATTCACCCCTCCACTTT.

V usage is TRBV7-9 and J usage is TRBJ1-4; TRBD1 is a possible D gene (5 bases). V was pared by 3 bases and J by 1 base, with 6 bases between. CDR3 length: 14 amino acids. The germline V gene encodes CDR1 SEHNR and CDR2 FQNEAQ (reference sequence). CDR3 amino acids: CASSLGGTNEKLFF. The CDR3 DNA reads TGTGCCAGCAGCTTGGGGGGAACTAATGAAAAACTGTTTTTT. The whole variable domain, remainder taken from reference TRBV7-9 and TRBJ1-4, is DTGVSQNPRHKITKRGQNVTFRCDPISEHNRLYWYRQTLGQGPEFLTYFQNEAQLEKSRLLSDRFSAERPKGSFSTLEIQRTEQGDSAMYLCASSLGGTNEKLFFGSGTQLSVL.

V gene TRBV7-3 combines with J gene TRBJ2-1, with 10 bases matching TRBD2. Germline CDR1 reads SGHTA; CDR2 reads FQGTGA. Trimming at V came to 2 bases and at J to 0 bases, leaving 10 bases not matched to a gene. The CDR3 has 19 amino acids. The CDR3 here is CASSLYGTSVAGSYNEQFF. CDR3 nucleotide sequence: TGTGCCAGCAGCTTATATGGGACTAGCGTGGCCGGCTCCTACAATGAGCAGTTCTTC.

The chain has TRBV3-1 (or the pseudogene TRBV3-2) and TRBJ1-5, with D unresolved. The CDR3 is made up of 14 amino acids. The V end lost 3 bases, the J end lost 5 bases, and 11 bases lay between the germline ends. In germline, CDR1 is LGHDT, CDR2 YNNKEL (reference sequence). The CDR3: CASSHQGSDQPQHF. The DNA of the CDR3 is TGTGCCAGCAGCCATCAAGGTTCTGATCAGCCCCAGCATTTT.

This chain uses TRBV11-2 with TRBJ1-1, with D hard to call. The germline V gene has CDR1 SGHAT and CDR2 FQNNGV. Deletions cut 1 base from V and 7 bases from J, with 10 bases between. The CDR3 length is 13 residues. The CDR3 sequence is CASSLGGRSEAFF. The CDR3 nucleotides read TGTGCCAGCAGCTTAGGAGGGCGGAGTGAAGCTTTCTTT.

This clone came up a few times. The chain combines TRBV28 with TRBJ2-3; 7 bases are shared with TRBD1. The CDR3 contains 11 residues. Germline values: CDR1 MDHEN, CDR2 SYDVKM. V dropped 5 bases and J dropped 15; count of bases not matched to a gene: 8. The CDR3 bases are TGTGCCAGCAGTGTTGACAGGGTTACTTATTTT. Translating gives CASSVDRVTYF.

V and J are TRBV19 and TRBJ1-6; TRBD1 matches at 12 bases. Germline V gives CDR1 LNHDA, CDR2 SQIVND (reference sequence). The CDR3 runs to 18 residues. V lost 4 bases, J lost 6 bases, and 10 bases stayed unmatched. The CDR3 here is CASSTTGTGGSTNSPLHF. CDR3 in DNA: TGTGCCAGTAGTACGACCGGGACAGGGGGCTCGACTAATTCACCCCTCCACTTT.

The chain employs TRBV5-4 and TRBJ2-5, with D possibly matching TRBD2 (6 bases). V was pared by 4 bases and J by 4 bases, with 14 bases between. Per the germline V gene, CDR1 is SGHNT and CDR2 is YYREEE (reference sequence). This CDR3 has 14 amino acids. CDR3 nucleotides: TGTGCCAGCAGCATCGGGACTCAGGTAGAGACCCAGTACTTC. It specifies CASSIGTQVETQYF.

The rearrangement uses TRBV7-3 and TRBJ1-1, with D unclear. V lost 5 bases to trimming and J lost 4 bases, with 14 bases between them. Per germline, CDR1 SGHTA and CDR2 FQGTGA. This CDR3 region has 14 residues. CDR3 loop: CASSLMAGSTEAFF. The CDR3 DNA follows: TGTGCCAGCAGCCTTATGGCAGGATCCACTGAAGCTTTCTTT.

The genes are TRBV3-1 (or the pseudogene TRBV3-2) and TRBJ1-1; a possible D gene is TRBD1 (5 bases). There are 14 residues in the CDR3. V was clipped by 1 base and J by 5 bases, with 11 bases between them. The V gene's germline CDR1 is LGHDT and CDR2 YNNKEL (reference sequence). In nucleotides, the CDR3 is TGTGCCAGCAGCCAAGTGAGGGGCTGGACTGAAGCTTTCTTT. It encodes CASSQVRGWTEAFF.

The genes are TRBV7-2 and TRBJ2-7; no clear D. CDR1 is SGHTA, CDR2 FQGNSA, per germline. The germline V and J ends were trimmed by 1 base and 6 bases, with 10 bases remaining between them. The CDR3 runs to 13 residues. CDR3 protein: CASSLGVVGEQYF. CDR3 DNA: TGTGCCAGCAGCTTAGGGGTGGTCGGCGAGCAGTACTTC.

The chain carries TRBV7-9 and TRBJ1-2; 9 bases are shared with TRBD1. V lost 0 bases, J lost 7 bases, and 6 bases stayed unmatched. The CDR3 consists of 15 residues. CDR1 is SEHNR, CDR2 FQNEAQ, per germline (reference sequence). CDR3 bases: TGTGCCAGCAGCTTAGCAAGACAGGGGGTAGGTGGCTACACCTTC. It yields the protein CASSLARQGVGGYTF. The variable domain in full, completed from reference TRBV7-9 and TRBJ1-2, reads DTGVSQNPRHKITKRGQNVTFRCDPISEHNRLYWYRQTLGQGPEFLTYFQNEAQLEKSRLLSDRFSAERPKGSFSTLEIQRTEQGDSAMYLCASSLARQGVGGYTFGSGTRLTVV.

The V gene is TRBV9, the J gene TRBJ1-5; perhaps TRBD1 as D (6 bases). Trimming took off 4 bases at V and 7 bases at J, with 12 bases between the two ends. Per the germline V gene, CDR1 is SGDLS and CDR2 is YYNGEE. The CDR3 runs 13 residues. The CDR3: CASSQGIDQPQHF. The CDR3 DNA reads TGTGCCAGCAGCCAGGGGATAGACCAGCCCCAGCATTTT.

This rearrangement joins TRBV5-6 to TRBJ2-5, with a tentative D call TRBD2 (6 bases). The CDR3 is 15 residues long. V lost 5 bases and J 0 bases, leaving 14 bases between the germline ends. Germline loops: CDR1 SGHDT, CDR2 YYEEEE. The CDR3 reads CASSFIGSNQETQYF. The CDR3 DNA reads as TGTGCCAGCAGTTTCATCGGGAGTAACCAAGAGACCCAGTACTTC.

J is TRBJ1-1 and V is TRBV27; 10 nucleotides agree with TRBD1. V lost 1 base, J lost 4 bases, and 9 bases stayed unmatched. The CDR3 is 17 residues long. CDR1 is MNHEY and CDR2 is SMNVEV in the germline V gene (reference sequence). The CDR3 nucleotides are TGTGCCAGCAGTTTATATGTCCTGAGGGACAGGGGCACTGAAGCTTTCTTT. Encoded protein: CASSLYVLRDRGTEAFF.

The chain employs TRBV9 and TRBJ2-1, with a tentative D call TRBD2 (6 bases). V was cut by 2 bases and J by 6 bases, with 12 bases left in between. CDR1 is SGDLS and CDR2 is YYNGEE in the germline V gene. This CDR3 has 14 amino acids. The CDR3 is CASSVEGVSNEQFF. In DNA form, the CDR3 reads TGTGCCAGCAGCGTGGAGGGTGTAAGCAATGAGCAGTTCTTC. The variable domain in full, completed from reference TRBV9 and TRBJ2-1, reads DSGVTQTPKHLITATGQRVTLRCSPRSGDLSVYWYQQSLDQGLQFLIQYYNGEERAKGNILERFSAQQFPDLHSELNLSSLELGDSALYFCASSVEGVSNEQFFGPGTRLTVL.